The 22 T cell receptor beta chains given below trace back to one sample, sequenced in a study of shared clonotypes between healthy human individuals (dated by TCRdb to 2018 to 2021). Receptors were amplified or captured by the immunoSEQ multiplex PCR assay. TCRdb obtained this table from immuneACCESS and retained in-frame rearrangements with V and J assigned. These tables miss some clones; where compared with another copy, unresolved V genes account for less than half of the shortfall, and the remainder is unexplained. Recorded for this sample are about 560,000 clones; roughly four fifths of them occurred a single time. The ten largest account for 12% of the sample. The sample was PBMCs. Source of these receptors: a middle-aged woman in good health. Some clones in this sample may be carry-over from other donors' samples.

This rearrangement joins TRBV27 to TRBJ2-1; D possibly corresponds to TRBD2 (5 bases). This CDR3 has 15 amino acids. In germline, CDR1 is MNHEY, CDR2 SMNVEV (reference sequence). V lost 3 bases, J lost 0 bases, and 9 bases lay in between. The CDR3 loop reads CASSLTTSSYNEQFF. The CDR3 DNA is TGTGCCAGCAGTTTGACTACCAGCTCCTACAATGAGCAGTTCTTC.

The CDR3 spells CASSLAGGLEKLFF. The CDR3 region has the DNA TGTGCCAGCAGCTTGGCAGGGGGCCTAGAAAAACTGTTTTTT. This chain uses TRBV11-2 with TRBJ1-4; 8 nucleotides agree with TRBD1. CDR3 length: 14 amino acids. Germline loops: CDR1 SGHAT, CDR2 FQNNGV. V lost 3 bases to trimming and J lost 8 bases; unmatched junction nucleotides: 5.

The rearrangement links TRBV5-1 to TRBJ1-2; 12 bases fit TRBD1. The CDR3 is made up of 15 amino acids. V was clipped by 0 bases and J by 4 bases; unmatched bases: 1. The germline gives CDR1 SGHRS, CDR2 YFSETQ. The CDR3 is CASSLAGQGAYGYTF. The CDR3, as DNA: TGCGCCAGCAGCTTGGCGGGACAGGGGGCCTATGGCTACACCTTC.

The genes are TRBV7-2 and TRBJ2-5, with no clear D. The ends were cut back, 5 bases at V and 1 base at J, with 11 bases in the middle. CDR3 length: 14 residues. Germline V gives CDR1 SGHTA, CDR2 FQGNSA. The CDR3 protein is CASSRVFGQETQYF. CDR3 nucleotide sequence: TGTGCCAGCAGCAGGGTGTTCGGCCAAGAGACCCAGTACTTC. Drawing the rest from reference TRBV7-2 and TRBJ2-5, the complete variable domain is GAGVSQSPSNKVTEKGKDVELRCDPISGHTALYWYRQSLGQGLEFLIYFQGNSAPDKSGLPSDRFSAERTGGSVSTLTIQRTQQEDSAVYLCASSRVFGQETQYFGPGTRLLVL.

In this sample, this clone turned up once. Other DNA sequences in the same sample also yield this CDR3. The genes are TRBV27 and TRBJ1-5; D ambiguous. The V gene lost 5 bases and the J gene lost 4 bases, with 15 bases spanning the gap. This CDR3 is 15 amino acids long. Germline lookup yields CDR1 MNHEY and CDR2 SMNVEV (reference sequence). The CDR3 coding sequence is TGTGCCAGCAGTCTCACGGGGTTGGGGAATCAGCCCCAGCATTTT. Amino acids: CASSLTGLGNQPQHF.

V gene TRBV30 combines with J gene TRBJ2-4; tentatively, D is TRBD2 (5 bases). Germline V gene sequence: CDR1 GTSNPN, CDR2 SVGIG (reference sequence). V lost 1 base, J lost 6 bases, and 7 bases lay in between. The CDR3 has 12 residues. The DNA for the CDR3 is TGTGCCTGGAGTGGCGCGGGAAACATTCAGTACTTC. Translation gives CAWSGAGNIQYF.

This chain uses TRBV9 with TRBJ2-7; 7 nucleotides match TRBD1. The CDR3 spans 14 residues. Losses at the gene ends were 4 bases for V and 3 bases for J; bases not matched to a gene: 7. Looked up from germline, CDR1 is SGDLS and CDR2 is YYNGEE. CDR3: CASSPQTGFYEQYF. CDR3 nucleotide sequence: TGTGCCAGCAGCCCACAGACAGGGTTCTACGAGCAGTACTTC.

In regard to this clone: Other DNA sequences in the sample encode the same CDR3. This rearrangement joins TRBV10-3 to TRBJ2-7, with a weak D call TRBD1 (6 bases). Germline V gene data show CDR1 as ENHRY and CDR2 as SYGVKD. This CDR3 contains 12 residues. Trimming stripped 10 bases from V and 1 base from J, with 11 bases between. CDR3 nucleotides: TGTGCCACAACAGGGACGTCCTACGAGCAGTACTTC. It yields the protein CATTGTSYEQYF.

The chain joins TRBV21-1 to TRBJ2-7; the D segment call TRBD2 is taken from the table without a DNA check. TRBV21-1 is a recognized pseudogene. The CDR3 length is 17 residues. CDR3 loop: CASSKPKVQDSYYEQYF. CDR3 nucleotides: TGTGCCAGCAGCAAACCGAAGGTTCAGGACTCGTACTACGAGCAGTACTTC.

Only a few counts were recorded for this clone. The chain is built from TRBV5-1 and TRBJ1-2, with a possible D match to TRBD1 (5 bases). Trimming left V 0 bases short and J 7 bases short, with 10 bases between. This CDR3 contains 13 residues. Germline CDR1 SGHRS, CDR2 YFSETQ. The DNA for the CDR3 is TGCGCCAGCAGCTTGGTGTCAGGGCCTGGCTACACCTTC. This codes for CASSLVSGPGYTF. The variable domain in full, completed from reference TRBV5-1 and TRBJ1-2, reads KAGVTQTPRYLIKTRGQQVTLSCSPISGHRSVSWYQQTPGQGLQFLFEYFSETQRNKGNFPGRFSGRQFSNSRSEMNVSTLELGDSALYLCASSLVSGPGYTFGSGTRLTVV.

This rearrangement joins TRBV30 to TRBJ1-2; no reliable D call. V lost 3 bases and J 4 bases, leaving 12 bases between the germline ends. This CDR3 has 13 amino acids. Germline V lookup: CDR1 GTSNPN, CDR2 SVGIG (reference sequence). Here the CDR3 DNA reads TGTGCCTGGAGCTTCGGATCAAGCTATGGCTACACCTTC. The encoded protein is CAWSFGSSYGYTF. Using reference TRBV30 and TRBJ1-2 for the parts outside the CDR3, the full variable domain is SQTIHQWPATLVQPVGSPLSLECTVEGTSNPNLYWYRQAAGRGLQLLFYSVGIGQISSEVPQNLSASRPQDRQFILSSKKLLLSDSGFYLCAWSFGSSYGYTFGSGTRLTVV.

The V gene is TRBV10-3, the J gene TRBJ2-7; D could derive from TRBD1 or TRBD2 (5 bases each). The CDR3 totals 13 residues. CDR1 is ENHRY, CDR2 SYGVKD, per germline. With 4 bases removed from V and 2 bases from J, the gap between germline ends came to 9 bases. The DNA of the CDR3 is TGTGCCATCAGTGGGGACCCAACCTACGAGCAGTACTTC. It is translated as CAISGDPTYEQYF.

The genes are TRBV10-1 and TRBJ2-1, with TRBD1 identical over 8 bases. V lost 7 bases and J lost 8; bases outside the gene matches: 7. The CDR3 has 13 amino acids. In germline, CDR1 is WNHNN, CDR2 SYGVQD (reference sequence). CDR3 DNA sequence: TGCGCCAGCAACGGAGGACAGGGCGATGAGCAGTTCTTC. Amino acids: CASNGGQGDEQFF.

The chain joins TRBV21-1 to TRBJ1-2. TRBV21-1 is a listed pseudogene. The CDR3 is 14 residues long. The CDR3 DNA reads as TGTGCCAGCAGCAAGTGTGGGGAGACTCATGGCTACACCTTC. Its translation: CASSKCGETHGYTF.

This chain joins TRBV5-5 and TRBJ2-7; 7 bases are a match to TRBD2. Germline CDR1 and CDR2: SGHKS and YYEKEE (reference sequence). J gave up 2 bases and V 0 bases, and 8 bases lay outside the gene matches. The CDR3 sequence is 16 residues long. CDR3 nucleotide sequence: TGTGCCAGCAGCTTGGGGCCGGGCGGGAGAACCTACGAGCAGTACTTC. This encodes CASSLGPGGRTYEQYF.

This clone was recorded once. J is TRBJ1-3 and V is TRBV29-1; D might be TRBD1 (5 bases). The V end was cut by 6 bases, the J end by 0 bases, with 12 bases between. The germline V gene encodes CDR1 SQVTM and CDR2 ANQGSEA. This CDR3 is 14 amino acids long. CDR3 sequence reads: CSVRDPSSGNTIYF. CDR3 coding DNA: TGCAGCGTACGGGACCCAAGCTCTGGAAACACCATATATTTT.

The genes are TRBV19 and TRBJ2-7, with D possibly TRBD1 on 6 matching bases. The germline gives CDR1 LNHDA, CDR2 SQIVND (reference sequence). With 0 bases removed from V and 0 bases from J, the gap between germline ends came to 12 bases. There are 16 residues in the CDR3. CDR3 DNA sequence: TGTGCCAGTAGTATAGATTACGCAGGGGTCTCCTACGAGCAGTACTTC. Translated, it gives CASSIDYAGVSYEQYF. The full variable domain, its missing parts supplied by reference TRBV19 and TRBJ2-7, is DGGITQSPKYLFRKEGQNVTLSCEQNLNHDAMYWYRQDPGQGLRLIYYSQIVNDFQKGDIAEGYSVSREKKESFPLTVTSAQKNPTAFYLCASSIDYAGVSYEQYFGPGTRLTVT.

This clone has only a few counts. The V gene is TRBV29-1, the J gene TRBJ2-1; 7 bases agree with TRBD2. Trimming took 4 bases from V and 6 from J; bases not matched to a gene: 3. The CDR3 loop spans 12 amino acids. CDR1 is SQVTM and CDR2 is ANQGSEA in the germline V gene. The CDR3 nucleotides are TGCAGCGTTGGGGCTAGCGGCAATGAGCAGTTCTTC. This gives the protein CSVGASGNEQFF.

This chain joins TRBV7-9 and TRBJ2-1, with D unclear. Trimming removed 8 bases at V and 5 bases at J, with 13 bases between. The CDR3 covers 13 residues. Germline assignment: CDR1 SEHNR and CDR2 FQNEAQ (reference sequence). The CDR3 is CASVLSEDNEQFF. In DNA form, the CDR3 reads TGTGCCAGCGTTCTTTCTGAGGACAATGAGCAGTTCTTC.

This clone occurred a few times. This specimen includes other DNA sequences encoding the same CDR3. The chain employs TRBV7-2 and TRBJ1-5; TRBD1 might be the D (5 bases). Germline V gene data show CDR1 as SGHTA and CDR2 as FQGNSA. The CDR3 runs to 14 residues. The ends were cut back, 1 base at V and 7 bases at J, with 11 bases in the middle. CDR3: CASSLVGAGQPQHF. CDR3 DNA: TGTGCCAGCAGCTTAGTCGGGGCTGGGCAGCCCCAGCATTTT.

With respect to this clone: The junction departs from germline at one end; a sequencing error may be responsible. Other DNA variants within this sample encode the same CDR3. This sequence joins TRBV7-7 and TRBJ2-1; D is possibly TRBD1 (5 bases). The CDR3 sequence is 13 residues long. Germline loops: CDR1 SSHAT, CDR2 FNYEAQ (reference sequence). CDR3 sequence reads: CASSLDSHNEQFF. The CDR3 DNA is TGTGCTAGCAGCTTAGACAGCCACAATGAGCAGTTCTTC.

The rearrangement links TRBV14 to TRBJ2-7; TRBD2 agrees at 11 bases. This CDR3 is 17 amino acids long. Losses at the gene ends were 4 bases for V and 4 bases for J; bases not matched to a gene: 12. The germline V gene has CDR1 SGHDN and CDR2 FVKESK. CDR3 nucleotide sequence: TGTGCCAGCAGCCGGGGAGGGACTAGCGGAAGAGGGTACGAGCAGTACTTC. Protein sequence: CASSRGGTSGRGYEQYF.